The 11 T cell receptor beta chains in this list originate from one sample, sequenced in a study of long-term antiretroviral therapy in people with HIV. An immunoSEQ assay, version v3.0, was performed at survey level. The table came from immunoSEQ multiplex PCR; TCRdb's copy has only in-frame clones and leaves some out. The table lists some 28,000 clones, approximately 85% of them singletons, with approximately 8% in the top ten. The specimen comprised unsorted PBMCs, sampled 3 years after starting antiretroviral therapy. These TCRs come from a man aged 40-55 years with HIV.

The chain has TRBV5-1 and TRBJ2-7, with 9 bases fitting TRBD1. V shed 4 bases, J shed 2 bases, and the junction held 10 bases outside the gene matches. Per the germline V gene, CDR1 is SGHRS and CDR2 is YFSETQ. This CDR3 region has 16 residues. CDR3 sequence: CASSDHRDRAPYEQYF. The CDR3 nucleotides read TGCGCCAGCAGCGACCACCGGGACAGGGCACCCTACGAGCAGTACTTC.

This chain joins TRBV5-1 and TRBJ2-2; 9 bases map to TRBD1. V was clipped by 4 bases and J by 5 bases; unmatched bases: 15. Germline V lookup: CDR1 SGHRS, CDR2 YFSETQ. The CDR3 is 18 amino acids. The CDR3 coding sequence is TGCGCCAGCAGCCCGACGCATGACAGGGGGAGTATAACCGGGGAGCTGTTTTTT. Amino acid sequence: CASSPTHDRGSITGELFF. The variable domain in full, with the rest retrieved from reference TRBV5-1 and TRBJ2-2, is KAGVTQTPRYLIKTRGQQVTLSCSPISGHRSVSWYQQTPGQGLQFLFEYFSETQRNKGNFPGRFSGRQFSNSRSEMNVSTLELGDSALYLCASSPTHDRGSITGELFFGEGSRLTVL.

The count of this clone is one. The J gene is TRBJ2-7, the V gene TRBV7-8; D is unclear. Per the germline V gene, CDR1 is SGHVS and CDR2 is FQNEAQ. The CDR3 totals 14 residues. The V gene lost 1 base and the J gene lost 2 bases, with 9 bases spanning the gap. The CDR3 DNA follows: TGTGCCAGCAGCTTAGGAAGAGCTACCTACGAGCAGTACTTC. Residues: CASSLGRATYEQYF. The whole variable domain, filled in from reference TRBV7-8 and TRBJ2-7, reads GAGVSQSPRYKVAKRGQDVALRCDPISGHVSLFWYQQALGQGPEFLTYFQNEAQLDKSGLPSDRFFAERPEGSVSTLKIQRTQQEDSAVYLCASSLGRATYEQYFGPGTRLTVT.

This sequence joins TRBV7-3 and TRBJ1-1; D might be TRBD1 (5 bases). Deletions cut 1 base from V and 7 bases from J, with 16 bases between. Germline V gene lookup returns CDR1 SGHTA and CDR2 FQGTGA. The CDR3 covers 15 residues. This chain's CDR3 is CASSLRGASNNEAFF. In nucleotides, the CDR3 is TGTGCCAGCAGCTTAAGAGGGGCGAGTAATAATGAAGCTTTCTTT.

The chain joins TRBV27 to TRBJ2-3, with 7 bases matching TRBD2. Germline V gives CDR1 MNHEY, CDR2 SMNVEV (reference sequence). The CDR3 spans 15 residues. V gave up 5 bases and J gave up 3 bases; unmatched junction bases: 8. CDR3 amino acids: CASSPGWRGTDTQYF. The CDR3, as DNA: TGTGCCAGCAGTCCCGGTTGGCGGGGGACAGATACGCAGTATTTT.

The chain combines TRBV7-2 with TRBJ2-7; 11 bases fit TRBD2. This CDR3 contains 15 residues. CDR1 is SGHTA, CDR2 FQGNSA, per germline. Germline trimming cut 2 bases from V and 4 bases from J; bases unmatched to any gene: 4. The DNA of the CDR3 is TGTGCCAGCAGCTTATCCGGGACTAGCGGTTACGAGCAGTACTTC. Translated, it gives CASSLSGTSGYEQYF.

The chain employs TRBV4-1 and TRBJ2-3; D unresolved. This CDR3 has 14 amino acids. Germline V lookup: CDR1 MGHRA, CDR2 YSYEKL. Trimming removed 2 bases from V and 0 bases from J, with 6 bases in between. The CDR3 protein is CASSQQQSTDTQYF. The CDR3 DNA sequence: TGCGCCAGCAGCCAACAACAAAGCACAGATACGCAGTATTTT.

The chain recombines TRBV19 with TRBJ1-1, with TRBD1 matching 7 bases. The CDR3 is 14 residues long. The germline V gene encodes CDR1 LNHDA and CDR2 SQIVND (reference sequence). V shed 3 bases and J 5 bases; nucleotides not matched to a gene: 6. The chain's CDR3 is CASSMRQGFTEAFF. CDR3 nucleotide sequence: TGTGCCAGTAGTATGAGACAGGGATTTACTGAAGCTTTCTTT.

The genes are TRBV5-1 and TRBJ2-2, with unresolved D. Trimming left V 1 base short and J 3 bases short, with 10 bases between. Germline-derived CDR1 and CDR2 are SGHRS and YFSETQ. The CDR3 covers 15 residues. The CDR3 nucleotides are TGCGCCAGCAGCTTGACAGAGAGTTACACCGGGGAGCTGTTTTTT. Translation: CASSLTESYTGELFF.

This chain uses TRBV6-1 with TRBJ2-7; D call uncertain. The ends were cut back, 4 bases at V and 3 bases at J, with 7 bases in the middle. CDR1 is MNHNS and CDR2 is SASEGT in the germline V gene. CDR3 size: 12 residues. In DNA form, the CDR3 reads TGTGCCAGCAGTGGACTGTTCTACGAGCAGTACTTC. It yields the protein CASSGLFYEQYF.

The chain joins TRBV6-5 to TRBJ1-2; the match to TRBD1 covers 7 bases. The J segment lost 4 bases and the V segment lost 0 bases, leaving 5 bases of the junction unmatched. From germline, CDR1 is MNHEY and CDR2 SVGAGI. The CDR3 is made up of 15 amino acids. DNA of the CDR3: TGTGCCAGCAGTTACTCGACGGGACAGTCCTATGGCTACACCTTC. Translating it yields CASSYSTGQSYGYTF.